By share of the sample, the clone carrying this TCR beta chain is large (0.1 to 1%). This sample was included in a study of tumor-infiltrating lymphocytes in oesophageal squamous cell carcinoma. TCRdb used MiXCR to reprocess the PCR reads, holding one entry per CDR3 protein. The sample records under 15,000 distinct CDR3 sequences, 52% being singletons. The V gene's germline CDR1 is WNHNN and CDR2 SYGVQD (reference sequence). Deletions cut 2 bases from V and 6 bases from J, with 6 bases between. The CDR3 runs to 12 residues. Sequenced sample: esophageal tumor tissue. The chain employs TRBV10-1 and TRBJ2-3; D gene unclear. This sequence originates from a female donor with esophageal squamous cell carcinoma. The CDR3 loop is CASSESRDTQYF. The CDR3 DNA reads TGCGCCAGCAGTGAGAGTAGGGATACGCAGTATTTT.